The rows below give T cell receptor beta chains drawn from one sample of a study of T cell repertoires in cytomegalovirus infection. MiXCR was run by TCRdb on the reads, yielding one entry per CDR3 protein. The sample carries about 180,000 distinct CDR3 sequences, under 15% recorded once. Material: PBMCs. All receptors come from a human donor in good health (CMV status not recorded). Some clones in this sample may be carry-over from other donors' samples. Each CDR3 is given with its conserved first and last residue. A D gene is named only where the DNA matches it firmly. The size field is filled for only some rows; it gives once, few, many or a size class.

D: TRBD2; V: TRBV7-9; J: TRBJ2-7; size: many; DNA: TGTGCCAGCAGCTTAGGGAAGTCTAGCGGGAGTTCGGAAAGCTCCTACGAGCAGTACTTC; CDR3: CASSLGKSSGSSESSYEQYF
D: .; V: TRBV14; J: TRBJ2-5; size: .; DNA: TGTGCCAGCAGCCAAGATCTTGGCAGTGTCGAGACCCAGTACTTC; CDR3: CASSQDLGSVETQYF
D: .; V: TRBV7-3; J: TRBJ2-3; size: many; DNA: TGTGCCAGCAGCTCAGGGGGCGGGGGCCTTAGCACAGATACGCAGTATTTT; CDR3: CASSSGGGGLSTDTQYF
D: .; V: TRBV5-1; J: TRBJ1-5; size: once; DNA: TGCGCCAGCAGCTCAGGGACATTAGGTCAGCCCCAGCATTTT; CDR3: CASSSGTLGQPQHF
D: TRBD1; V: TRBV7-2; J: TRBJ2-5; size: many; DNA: TGTGCCAGCAGCTTAGAGGACAGGGGCCAAGAGACCCAGTACTTC; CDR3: CASSLEDRGQETQYF
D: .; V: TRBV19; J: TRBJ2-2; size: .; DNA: TGTGCCAGTAGTATAATCGGGGGGCTGGCCGGGGAGCTGTTTTTT; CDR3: CASSIIGGLAGELFF
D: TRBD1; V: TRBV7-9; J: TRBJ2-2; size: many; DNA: TGTGCCAGCGGAACCCCGCAGGGGGTGACCGGGGAGCTGTTTTTT; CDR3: CASGTPQGVTGELFF
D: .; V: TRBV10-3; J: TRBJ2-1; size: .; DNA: TGTGCCATCAGTGAGTCGTTTAGGGAGGTCTCCTACAATGAGCAGTTCTTC; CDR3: CAISESFREVSYNEQFF
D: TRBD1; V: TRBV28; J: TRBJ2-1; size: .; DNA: TGTGCCAGCAGTATACGGGACAGGAGATTTTGGAGCTCCTACAATGAGCAGTTCTTC; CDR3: CASSIRDRRFWSSYNEQFF
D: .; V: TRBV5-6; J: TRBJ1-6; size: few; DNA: TGTGCCAGCAGGCCAGGGCGGGGAAATTCACCCCTCCACTTT; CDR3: CASRPGRGNSPLHF
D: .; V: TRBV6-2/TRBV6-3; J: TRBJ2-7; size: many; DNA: TGTGCCAGCAGTTACTCAGGCAGACCCTACGAGCAGTACTTC; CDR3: CASSYSGRPYEQYF
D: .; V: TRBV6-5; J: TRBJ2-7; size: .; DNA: TGTGCCAGCAGTGACGACAGTGGCGAGCAGTACTTC; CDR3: CASSDDSGEQYF
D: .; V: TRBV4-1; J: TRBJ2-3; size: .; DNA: TGCGCCAGCAGCCAAGAACAAGACACAGATACGCAGTATTTT; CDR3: CASSQEQDTDTQYF
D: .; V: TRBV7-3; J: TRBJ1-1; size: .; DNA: TGTGCCAGCAGCTTAACGATGAACACTGAAGCTTTCTTT; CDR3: CASSLTMNTEAFF
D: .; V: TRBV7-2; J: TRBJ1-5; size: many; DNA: TGTGCCAGCAGCTTAGAACAGGGTGATCAGCCCCAGCATTTT; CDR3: CASSLEQGDQPQHF
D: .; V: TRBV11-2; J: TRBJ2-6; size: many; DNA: TGTGCCAGCAGCTTACTTATTGGGTCCTCTGGGGCCAACGTCCTGACTTTC; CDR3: CASSLLIGSSGANVLTF
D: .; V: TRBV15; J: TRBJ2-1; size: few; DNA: TGTGCCACCAGCAGAGATAAGGCTACCAGGTACAATGAGCAGTTCTTC; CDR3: CATSRDKATRYNEQFF
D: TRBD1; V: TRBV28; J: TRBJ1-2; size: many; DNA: TGTGCCAGCAGTTCAGGGGGCTCCCCGGGAGGCTACACCTTC; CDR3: CASSSGGSPGGYTF
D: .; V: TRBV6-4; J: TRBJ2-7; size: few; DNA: TGTGCCAGCAGTGCGTCGACTGGCCCCTTTTACGAGCAGTACTTC; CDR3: CASSASTGPFYEQYF
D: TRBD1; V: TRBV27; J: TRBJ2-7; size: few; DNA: TGTGCCAGCAGTTCATCCCGGGACAGAAGGAGCTCCTACTACGAGCAGTACTTC; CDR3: CASSSSRDRRSSYYEQYF
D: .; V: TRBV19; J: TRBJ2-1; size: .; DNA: TGTGCCAGTAGTATACTGCAGGGCGGCGAGCAGTTCTTC; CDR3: CASSILQGGEQFF
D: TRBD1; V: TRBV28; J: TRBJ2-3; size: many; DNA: TGTGCCAGCACCCCGGGACAGTTCACAGATACGCAGTATTTT; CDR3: CASTPGQFTDTQYF
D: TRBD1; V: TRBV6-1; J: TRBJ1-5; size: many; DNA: TGTGCCAGCAGTTTTAGACAGGGCGGTAATCAGCCCCAGCATTTT; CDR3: CASSFRQGGNQPQHF
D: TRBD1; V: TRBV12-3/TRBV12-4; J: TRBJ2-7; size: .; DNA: TGTGCCAGCAGTTATGGAAATGGACAGGCCACCTACGAGCAGTACTTC; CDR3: CASSYGNGQATYEQYF
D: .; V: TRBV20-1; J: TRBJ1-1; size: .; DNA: TGCAGTTCCCCATTGCCCGAAATCTTT; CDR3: CSSPLPEIF
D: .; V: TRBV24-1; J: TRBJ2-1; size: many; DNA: TGTGCCACCAGTGATTCCCCTGGGACGTACAATGAGCAGTTCTTC; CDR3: CATSDSPGTYNEQFF
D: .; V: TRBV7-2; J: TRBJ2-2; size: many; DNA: TGTGCCAGCAGCTTAAACCCCCGGGGGCGTGTCACCGGGGAGCTGTTTTTT; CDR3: CASSLNPRGRVTGELFF
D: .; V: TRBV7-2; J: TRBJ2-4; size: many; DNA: TGTGCCAGCAGCCCAGCAGTAGCCAAAAACATTCAGTACTTC; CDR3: CASSPAVAKNIQYF
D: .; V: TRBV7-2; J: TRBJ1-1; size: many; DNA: TGTGCCAGCAGCCGGGGGGGGCAGCCTGAAGCTTTCTTT; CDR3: CASSRGGQPEAFF